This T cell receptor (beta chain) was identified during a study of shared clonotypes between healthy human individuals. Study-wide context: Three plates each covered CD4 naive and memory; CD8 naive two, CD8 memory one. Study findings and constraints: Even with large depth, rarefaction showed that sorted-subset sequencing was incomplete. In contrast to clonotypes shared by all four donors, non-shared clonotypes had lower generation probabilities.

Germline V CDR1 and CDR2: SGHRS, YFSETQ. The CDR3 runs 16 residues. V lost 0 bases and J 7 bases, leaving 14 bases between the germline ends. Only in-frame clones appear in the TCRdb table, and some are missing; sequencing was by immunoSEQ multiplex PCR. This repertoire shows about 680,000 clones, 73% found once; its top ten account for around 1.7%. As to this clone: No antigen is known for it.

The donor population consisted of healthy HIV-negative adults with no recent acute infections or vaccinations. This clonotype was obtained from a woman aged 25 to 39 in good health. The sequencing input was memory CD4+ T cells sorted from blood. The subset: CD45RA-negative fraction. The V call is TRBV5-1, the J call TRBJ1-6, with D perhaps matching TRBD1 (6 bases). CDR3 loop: CASSLVVGAGNSPLHF. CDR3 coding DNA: TGCGCCAGCAGCTTGGTTGTGGGGGCCGGCAATTCACCCCTCCACTTT.